A single sample is the source of the 8 T cell receptor beta chains below, sequenced in a study of OX40 agonist ivuxolimab in advanced cancers. Sequencing used immunoSEQ multiplex PCR; TCRdb keeps in-frame clones, though not all of them. The data hold 77,000 or so clones, with 85% to 90% observed a single time. The sample in question was CD4+ or CD8+ T cells sorted from blood, obtained in a trial of the OX40 agonist ivuxolimab. These receptors all come from an adult with an advanced solid tumor such as melanoma, head and neck, liver or kidney cancer.

This chain uses TRBV7-2 with TRBJ2-5, with 7 nucleotides matching TRBD2. The CDR3 length is 15 residues. Germline values: CDR1 SGHTA, CDR2 FQGNSA. With V trimmed by 5 bases and J by 5 bases, 11 bases remained unmatched. The CDR3 DNA reads as TGTGCCAGCAGCGGGGGGGGGTTTTTCCGGGAGACCCAGTACTTC. It is translated as CASSGGGFFRETQYF.

This clone was counted a single time. DNA of the CDR3: TGTGCCAGCTCACCACTCGGAGGGGGCGGGGAGACCCAGTACTTC. Translating gives CASSPLGGGGETQYF. The chain has TRBV18 and TRBJ2-5, with a tentative D call TRBD1 (7 bases). CDR1 KGHSH and CDR2 LQKENI come from the germline V gene. The CDR3 loop spans 15 amino acids. V shed 1 base and J shed 5 bases, with 14 bases lying between them.

This clone was seen only once. This rearrangement joins TRBV7-2 to TRBJ2-5; D uncertain. This CDR3 comprises 15 residues. Trimming pared 1 base from V and 2 bases from J, leaving 11 bases between. Germline V lookup: CDR1 SGHTA, CDR2 FQGNSA. Here the CDR3 reads CASSLDRGLQETQYF. The CDR3 bases are TGTGCCAGCAGCTTAGATCGAGGATTACAAGAGACCCAGTACTTC.

The chain recombines TRBV5-1 with TRBJ2-7; 9 nucleotides match TRBD2. The CDR3 has 14 residues. Germline V gives CDR1 SGHRS, CDR2 YFSETQ. After removal of 7 bases from V and 2 bases from J, the junction contained 7 bases not matched to a gene. As DNA, the CDR3 is TGCGCCAGCCAGGGAGCGGGAGGACCCTACGAGCAGTACTTC. Translating it yields CASQGAGGPYEQYF.

This sequence joins TRBV10-3 and TRBJ1-6; 8 bases are a match to TRBD1. The CDR3 covers 15 residues. Per germline, CDR1 ENHRY and CDR2 SYGVKD. V shed 4 bases and J 7 bases; nucleotides not matched to a gene: 6. The CDR3 coding sequence is TGTGCCATCAGTGCGGGGACAGGAACAAATTCACCCCTCCACTTT. Translation gives CAISAGTGTNSPLHF.

On this clone itself: At one of its ends the junction is not consistent with the germline gene, which may arise from a read error. The gene calls are TRBV7-3 and TRBJ1-1; D might be TRBD1 (5 bases). CDR1 is SGHTA and CDR2 is FQGTGA in the germline V gene. The CDR3 extends over 13 amino acids. CDR3 bases: TGTGCCAGCAGCCTAACCCCGACAGCTGAAGCTTTCTTT. This gives the protein CASSLTPTAEAFF.

For this clone: The junction differs from germline at one of its ends, possibly a read error. The rearrangement joins TRBV10-3 to TRBJ1-2; D remains ambiguous. The length of the CDR3 is 14 residues. CDR1 and CDR2 (germline): ENHRY, SYGVKD. The CDR3 DNA follows: TGTGCCATCGGTGAGCCCGACGAATACTATGGCTACACCTTC. It specifies CAIGEPDEYYGYTF.

This rearrangement joins TRBV18 to TRBJ2-5, with a possible D match to TRBD1 (6 bases). The CDR3 consists of 14 residues. Trimming left V 1 base short and J 4 bases short, with 10 bases between. Germline CDR1 KGHSH, CDR2 LQKENI. The CDR3 reads CASSPLGAIETQYF. The DNA for the CDR3 is TGTGCCAGCTCACCACTGGGGGCTATAGAGACCCAGTACTTC.